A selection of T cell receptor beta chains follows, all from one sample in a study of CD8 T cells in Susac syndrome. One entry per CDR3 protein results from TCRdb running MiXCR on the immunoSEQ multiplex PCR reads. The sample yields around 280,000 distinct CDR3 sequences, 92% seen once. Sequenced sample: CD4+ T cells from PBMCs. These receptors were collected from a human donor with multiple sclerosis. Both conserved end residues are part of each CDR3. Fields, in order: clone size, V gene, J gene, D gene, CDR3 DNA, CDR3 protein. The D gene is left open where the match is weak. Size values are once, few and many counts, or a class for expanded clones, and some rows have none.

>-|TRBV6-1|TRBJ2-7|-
TGTGCCAGCAGTGAAGCCGCGACAGGCTCCTACGAGCAGTACTTC
CASSEAATGSYEQYF
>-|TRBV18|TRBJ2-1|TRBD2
TGTGCCAGCTCCCTAGCGGAGTCCCTCTCCAATGAGCAGTTCTTC
CASSLAESLSNEQFF
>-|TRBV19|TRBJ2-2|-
TGTGCCAGTAGTAGGGGAATTACGAACACCGGGGAGCTGTTTTTT
CASSRGITNTGELFF
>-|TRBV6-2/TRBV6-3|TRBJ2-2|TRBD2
TGTGCCAGTAAATTCTACAAGAGCGGGGGAAACACCGGGGAGCTGTTTTTT
CASKFYKSGGNTGELFF
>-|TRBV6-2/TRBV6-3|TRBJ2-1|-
TGTGCCAGCATGGGGGACCCATCCTACAATGAGCAGTTCTTC
CASMGDPSYNEQFF
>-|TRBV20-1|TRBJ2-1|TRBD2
TGCAGTGCTTTTAGCGGGATCTACAATGAGCAGTTCTTC
CSAFSGIYNEQFF
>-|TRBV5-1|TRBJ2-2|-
TGCGCCAGCGCTGCCAGTGGAGCGGCGAACACCGGGGAGCTGTTTTTT
CASAASGAANTGELFF
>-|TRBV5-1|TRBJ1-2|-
TGCGCCAGCAGCTGGTCAGGGGCCCGGGGCTACACCTTC
CASSWSGARGYTF
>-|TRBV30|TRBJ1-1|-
TGTGCCTGGGGCCAAATGTTGTCTGAAGCTTTCTTT
CAWGQMLSEAFF
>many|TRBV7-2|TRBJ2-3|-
TGTGCCAGCAGCTTAGACCGGGGTACAGATACGCAGTATTTT
CASSLDRGTDTQYF
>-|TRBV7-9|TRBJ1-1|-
TGTGCCAGCAGCTCCCTAGGAGTCGGCGGGCCTGAAGCTTTCTTT
CASSSLGVGGPEAFF
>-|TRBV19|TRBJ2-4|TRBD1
TGTGCCAGTAGTTCCCGCGCAGGGGGCGGAGGCATTCAGTACTTC
CASSSRAGGGGIQYF
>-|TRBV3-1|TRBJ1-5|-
TGTGCCAGCAGCCAAGCTCCTGTCAGGGTAGGTCAGCCCCAGCATTTT
CASSQAPVRVGQPQHF
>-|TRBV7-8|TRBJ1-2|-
TGTGCCAGCAGCTTAAGGAGATGGGTAGGCGACAGCGGATACGATGGCTACACCTTC
CASSLRRWVGDSGYDGYTF
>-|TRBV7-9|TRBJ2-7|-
TGTGCCAGCAGTCCCCAGACTTTCCCCTACGAGCAGTACTTC
CASSPQTFPYEQYF
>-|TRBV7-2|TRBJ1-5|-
TGTGCCAGCAGCTACGAGGACGGGATTCAGCCCCAGCATTTT
CASSYEDGIQPQHF
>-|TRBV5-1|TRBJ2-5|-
TGCGCCAGCAGCTTACAGGGCGGGGAACGGGAGACCCAGTACTTC
CASSLQGGERETQYF
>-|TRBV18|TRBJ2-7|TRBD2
TGTGCCAGCTCACCACCGGCTAGCGGGAGACTTGAGCAGTACTTC
CASSPPASGRLEQYF
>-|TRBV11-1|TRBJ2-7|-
TGTGCCAGCAGCTTAGGGACTTCCAGCTCCTACGAGCAGTACTTC
CASSLGTSSSYEQYF
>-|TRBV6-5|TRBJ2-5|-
TGTGCCAGCAGACAGGGTAGGGAGACCCAGTACTTC
CASRQGRETQYF
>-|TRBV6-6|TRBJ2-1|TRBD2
TGTGCCAGCAGTGTTTTGGGGACTAGCGTCCCAGGGGAGCAGTTCTTC
CASSVLGTSVPGEQFF
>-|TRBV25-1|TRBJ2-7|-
TGTGCTACGAATCACAACTCCTACGAGCAGTACTTC
CATNHNSYEQYF